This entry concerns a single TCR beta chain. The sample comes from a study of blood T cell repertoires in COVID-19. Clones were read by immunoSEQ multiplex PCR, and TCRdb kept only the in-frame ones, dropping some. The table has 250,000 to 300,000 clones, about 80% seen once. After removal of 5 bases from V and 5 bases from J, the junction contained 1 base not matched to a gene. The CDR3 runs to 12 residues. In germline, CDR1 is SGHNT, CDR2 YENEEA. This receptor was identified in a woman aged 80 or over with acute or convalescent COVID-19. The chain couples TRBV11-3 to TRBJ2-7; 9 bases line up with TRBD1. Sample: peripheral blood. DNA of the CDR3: TGTGCCAGCAGCCGGACAGGGGACGAGCAGTACTTC. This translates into CASSRTGDEQYF.